One sample yielded the 4 T cell receptor beta chains listed below, sequenced in a study of CXCR3-negative and CXCR3-positive naive CD8 T cells. UMI-labeled 5' RACE TRB cDNA libraries were prepared from the cells. TCRdb reprocessed the 5' RACE reads and stores each CDR3 protein as one record, lacking DNA. The ten top clones account for roughly 0.75%, within a sample of tens of thousands of distinct CDR3 sequences. Overall study results and limits: CXCR3-negative naive cells had less hydrophobic TRB CDR3s than did CXCR3-positive naive cells.

Their target antigens are unknown. The sample comprised naive CXCR3+ CD8+ T cells from blood. Subset here: CD45RO-CCR7+CD27+CD95- naive CD8+ T cells expressing CXCR3 (TNR3+). These receptors were taken from a human donor in good health. Some clones in this sample may be carry-over from other donors' samples.

The chain joins TRBV7-9 to TRBJ1-2; there is no DNA to check the TCRdb D call of TRBD1. The CDR3 totals 13 residues. Germline V lookup: CDR1 SEHNR, CDR2 FQNEAQ (reference sequence). CDR3: CASSLGLGLGYTF.

This rearrangement joins TRBV20-1 to TRBJ1-6; without DNA, the TCRdb call of TRBD1 cannot be checked. Germline V gene sequence: CDR1 DFQATT, CDR2 SNEGSKA (reference sequence). The CDR3 spans 16 residues. The chain's CDR3 is CSAPHLDRSFNSPLHF.

The rearrangement links TRBV7-9 to TRBJ2-1; TCRdb gives TRBD2 as the D gene, but with no DNA this cannot be confirmed. Germline V lookup: CDR1 SEHNR, CDR2 FQNEAQ (reference sequence). This CDR3 is built from 16 residues. The CDR3 spells CASSLDGAPSYNEQFF.

V usage is TRBV11-3 and J usage is TRBJ2-7. The CDR3 runs to 13 residues. Germline V gene lookup returns CDR1 SGHNT and CDR2 YENEEA. CDR3 protein: CASSLWYGDEQYF.